Sequencing of this T cell receptor beta chain was carried out in a study of T cell responses to AZD1222 COVID-19 vaccine. Using immunoSEQ multiplex PCR, the repertoire was profiled, and TCRdb retains in-frame clones only, with some absent. The table lists under 200,000 clones, around 88% of them singletons. This CDR3 contains 14 residues. The V and J ends lost 7 bases and 3 bases, in that order; junction bases with no gene match: 8. Germline V CDR1 and CDR2: SQVTM, ANQGSEA. The specimen was peripheral blood, collected 28 days after the second AZD1222 dose. The J gene is TRBJ1-3, the V gene TRBV29-1, with TRBD1 identical over 8 bases. The receptor was derived from an adult who received the AZD1222 COVID-19 vaccine. The CDR3 DNA reads TGCAGCGCCACCGGGACAGGAGGTGGAAACACCATATATTTT. Translating gives CSATGTGGGNTIYF.